Following are 2 T cell receptor beta chains from one sample sequenced in a study of T cells after somatic rescue of genetic block. Only in-frame clones appear in the TCRdb table, and some are missing; sequencing was by immunoSEQ multiplex PCR. The sample yields 12,000 or so clones, 78% seen once. Sequences were obtained from peripheral blood mononuclear cells (PBMCs). The receptors here all came from a boy between 10 and 17 years old.

V and J are TRBV6-5 and TRBJ1-1; no clear D gene. Trimming removed 3 bases from V and 7 bases from J, with 9 bases in between. The CDR3 covers 12 residues. Germline V gives CDR1 MNHEY, CDR2 SVGAGI. CDR3 loop: CASSYRAGEAFF. The CDR3, as DNA: TGTGCCAGCAGTTATAGGGCTGGTGAAGCTTTCTTT.

V and J are TRBV2 and TRBJ1-1; no reliable D call. V was cut by 6 bases and J by 3 bases, with 11 bases left in between. CDR1 and CDR2 (germline): SNHLY, FYNNEI. This CDR3 is built from 13 residues. The CDR3 is CASRRARDTEAFF. The CDR3 DNA sequence: TGTGCCAGCAGGAGGGCTCGAGACACTGAAGCTTTCTTT.